This is a list of T cell receptor beta chains from one sample in a study of blood T cell repertoires in COVID-19. Here immunoSEQ multiplex PCR was the method, and the copy in TCRdb shows in-frame clones only, minus some. The data show about 300,000 clones, 87% seen once. Sequenced: peripheral blood. The receptors were gathered from a man younger than 35 with active or convalescent COVID-19. Each CDR3 is given without its conserved first and last residue. Clone size is shown for a subset of rows, as once, few, many or a class of expanded clone.

v_call | clone_size | cdr3_aa
TRBV6-2/TRBV6-3 | NA | ASSSRDRGSYEQY
TRBV11-2 | NA | ASSFLAPLGF
TRBV5-1 | NA | ASSLTEPSTDTQY
TRBV7-2 | NA | ASSLDNYSGNYGYT
TRBV28 | NA | ASSLGGGGGYGYT
TRBV5-1 | NA | ASSSGGGETQY
TRBV18 | NA | ASSRQGTHTGELF
TRBV28 | NA | ASSLPGGVETQY
TRBV19 | NA | ASSQQANTEAF
TRBV11-2 | NA | ASSFPAGLNGVNTEAF
TRBV15 | NA | ATSREGARVQPQH
TRBV27 | NA | ASSWGNSADTQY
TRBV4-3 | NA | ASSQPPGGYT
TRBV27 | NA | ASSSGGNQETQY
TRBV6-5 | NA | ASRRDRVAETQY
TRBV27 | NA | ATGKGARNTEAF
TRBV27 | NA | ASSLSINNGYT
TRBV6-1 | once | ASSELGEVGGNSPLH
TRBV2 | many | ASRATLDRGEGNEQF
TRBV5-1 | NA | ASSLGGPGNEQF
TRBV3-1/TRBV3-2 | NA | ASSQVEGRGEQF
TRBV9 | NA | ASSLSAVAGNTIY
TRBV7-2 | NA | ASSSQVDYGYT
TRBV10-1 | NA | ASTPNPRGEEKLF
TRBV28 | NA | ASSPNHRGGFQETQY
TRBV25-1 | NA | ASSPFFKGEGEKLF
TRBV19 | NA | ASRAPTRDSEAF
TRBV4-1 | NA | ASSQETSGRGETQY
TRBV6-1 | NA | ASSEGPGFAEAF
TRBV9 | NA | ASSPLIGGNTGELF
TRBV19 | NA | ASSRDRLDQPQH
TRBV19 | NA | ASSIRGADTQY
TRBV14 | NA | ASSRTQGVVNSPLH
TRBV28 | few | ASSLPPYNSPLH
TRBV9 | NA | ASSVVPGGPNNEQF
TRBV19 | NA | ASSLGGDTGELF
TRBV2 | once | ASSLTGGGRETQY
TRBV18 | NA | ASSRDRIHNEQF
TRBV14 | NA | ASSQDFGEGSSEAF